The 4 T cell receptor beta chains below come from one sample, sequenced in a study of technical replicates of blood from a handful of donors. Produced via immunoSEQ multiplex PCR; TCRdb's table is partial and in-frame only. This table holds fewer than 75,000 clones, around 93% found once. Source material: T cells isolated from PBMCs. These receptors were taken from a human donor in good health.

This chain joins TRBV11-2 and TRBJ2-7, with TRBD1 matching 8 bases. The CDR3 length is 16 residues. Germline V gene lookup returns CDR1 SGHAT and CDR2 FQNNGV. The ends lost 4 bases at V and 5 bases at J; junction bases unmatched: 13. The CDR3 loop reads CASSSSHDRGRDEQYF. CDR3 nucleotide sequence: TGTGCCAGCAGCTCTAGCCATGACAGGGGCAGGGACGAGCAGTACTTC.

This chain uses TRBV27 with TRBJ2-5, with a weak D call TRBD2 (6 bases). The germline V and J ends were trimmed by 9 bases and 5 bases, with 28 bases remaining between them. In germline, CDR1 is MNHEY, CDR2 SMNVEV (reference sequence). The CDR3 consists of 17 residues. This CDR3 is CARLDIKGGSEWETQYF. DNA for the CDR3: TGTGCCAGGTTGGATATAAAGGGAGGTAGTGAGTGGGAGACCCAGTACTTC.

J is TRBJ2-2 and V is TRBV19; the D is unclear. Between the trimmed V and J ends, which lost 6 bases and 3 bases, there was a span of 8 bases. Germline CDR1 is LNHDA and CDR2 is SQIVND (reference sequence). The length of the CDR3 is 13 residues. CDR3 nucleotide sequence: TGTGCCAGTAGGCGAGTTTACACCGGGGAGCTGTTTTTT. Protein product: CASRRVYTGELFF.

The chain uses TRBV6-1 and TRBJ1-2; perhaps TRBD1 as D (6 bases). CDR3 size: 15 residues. Between the trimmed V and J ends, which lost 3 bases and 7 bases, there was a span of 18 bases. CDR1 and CDR2 from the germline V gene are MNHNS and SASEGT. The CDR3 region is CASSDPDSAAGGYTF. The CDR3 nucleotides are TGTGCCAGCAGTGACCCGGACAGTGCAGCCGGTGGCTACACCTTC.